Sequencing of this T cell receptor (beta chain) was carried out in a study of cytomegalovirus exposure and HLA in healthy donors. Germline lookup yields CDR1 SGDLS and CDR2 YYNGEE. V lost 2 bases, J lost 1 base, and 11 bases stayed unmatched. CDR3 length: 18 residues. The protocol was immunoSEQ multiplex PCR, while the TCRdb copy is restricted to in-frame clones and leaves out a portion. Of roughly 130,000 clones listed, 80% to 90% were seen once; the top ten hold about 10%. This clone was found once. Its antigen is unidentified. Findings and caveats of the study: The classifier was said to identify cytomegalovirus status with high specificity and sensitivity. That first-cohort TCR clusters tended to co-occur in the 100 to 150 validation repertoires was found in a later analysis.

The sequence derives from a woman between 18 and 30 years old in good health and CMV-seropositive. The chain recombines TRBV9 with TRBJ2-3, with 9 bases that match TRBD1. The source material was PBMCs. Here the CDR3 reads CASSVRGPGQGGTDTQYF. In DNA form, the CDR3 reads TGTGCCAGCAGCGTCCGGGGCCCGGGACAGGGAGGCACAGATACGCAGTATTTT.